This T cell receptor (beta chain) was profiled in a study of CD8+ T cells in alopecia areata. The wider study: Treatment with tofacitinib (6 to 18 months) was followed by 6 months off drug. Findings and caveats of the study: Sequencing of scalp tissue also captures the resident alphabeta T cells of normal skin.

Treatment here: oral pan-JAK inhibitor, 5-10 mg twice daily. RNA extraction and reverse transcription yielded cDNA as sequencing template. The method was immunoSEQ multiplex PCR; TCRdb's version includes in-frame clones alone and lacks a portion of them. The sample lists some 180,000 clones; about 53% were seen once. Comments on this clone: Its specificity is not known. This sample includes further DNA sequences coding for the same CDR3.

The clonotype originates from a human donor with alopecia areata. This specimen was CD8+ T cells sorted from blood, taken at week 24, from a patient treated with tofacitinib.

The CDR3 nucleotides are TGTGCCAGCAGCTTAGCTGGGAGCCAAGAGACCCAGTACTTC. Encoded protein: CASSLAGSQETQYF. The chain uses TRBV11-2 and TRBJ2-5, with D possibly matching TRBD2 (5 bases). Per the germline V gene, CDR1 is SGHAT and CDR2 is FQNNGV. V gave up 1 base and J gave up 1 base, with 7 bases separating them. The CDR3 is 14 residues long.